The 2 T cell receptor beta chains below all came from one sample that was sequenced in a study of blood T cells in healthy people across ages. Through a sample-barcoded 5' primer and a J-beta primer mix, a second PCR was run for roughly 6 to 11 cycles. A single record per CDR3 protein comes from TCRdb applying MiXCR to the 5' RACE reads. The sample consists of fewer than 1 million distinct CDR3 sequences, 40% to 50% of them appearing once. Sequences were obtained from blood. The receptors derive from a man aged 60 to 75 in good health.

This chain joins TRBV3-1 and TRBJ1-4, with 7 bases fitting TRBD1. Germline CDR1 reads LGHDT; CDR2 reads YNNKEL (reference sequence). The CDR3 spans 15 residues. The V gene end was trimmed by 3 bases and the J gene end by 6 bases; junction bases not matched to a gene: 7. The CDR3 DNA is TGTGCCAGCAGCCAGAGGGACAGTCTAGATGAAAAACTGTTTTTT. Its translation: CASSQRDSLDEKLFF.

The CDR3 here is CASSSPIAGGGDNEQFF. In nucleotides, the CDR3 is TGTGCCAGCAGCTCCCCGATAGCGGGGGGTGGGGACAATGAGCAGTTCTTC. The chain combines TRBV7-9 with TRBJ2-1, with 10 bases matching TRBD2. J gave up 5 bases and V 4 bases, and 11 bases lay outside the gene matches. CDR1 and CDR2 from the germline V gene are SEHNR and FQNEAQ (reference sequence). The CDR3 consists of 17 residues.